This T cell receptor beta chain was documented in a study of T cells in Graves' hyperthyroidism and ophthalmopathy. This clonotype was counted only a few times. Graves' hyperthyroidism was deemed stable absent ophthalmopathy progression within 18 months. Patients showing uncontrolled infection, other autoimmune disease, pregnancy or lactation were ineligible. Amplification of TCR beta CDR3 regions was performed using RNA transcripts as template. Initially, a first-round RT-PCR of the TCR CDR3 employed the HTBI primer set. TCRdb reprocessed the multiplex PCR reads via MiXCR and lists one record per CDR3 protein. The repertoire holds under 650,000 distinct CDR3 sequences, with under 20% as singletons. Germline loops: CDR1 SGHTS, CDR2 YDEGEE. This CDR3 spans 14 amino acids. Trimming left V 2 bases short and J 2 bases short, with 10 bases between.

The receptor was derived from a woman in her 30s with Graves' hyperthyroidism. Sequences were obtained from blood. V is TRBV5-8 and J is TRBJ1-2; possible D gene TRBD1, 5 bases. The CDR3 is CASSFYGTNYGYTF. CDR3 sequence (DNA): TGTGCCAGCAGCTTCTACGGGACCAACTATGGCTACACCTTC.